The T cell receptor (beta chain) described here comes from a study of identical twins (dated by TCRdb to 2016 to 2017). Study-level background: To test whether fetal clonotypes persist, this study deep-sequenced TCR alpha and beta repertoires from monozygotic twins, from unrelated adults of various ages, and from cord blood. Replicate twin experiments were performed at different times using different library preparation protocols to rule out contamination.

All donors were healthy Caucasians. Miltenyi CD45RO+ enrichment and human naive T-cell isolation kits were used to isolate memory (CD45RO+) and naive T cells from PBMC. The library was built by means of 5' RACE. Sequenced on an Illumina HiSeq 2000. A universal primer binding site was introduced by template switching, and a unique molecular identifier was present in the final cDNA, enabling accurate counting of TCR cDNA molecules. Specific primers in the conserved constant-segment region were used to synthesize first-strand cDNA for TCR alpha and beta chains. To control for contamination, each cDNA library was double barcoded with a SMART-Mk sample barcode plus Illumina barcodes. Two successive PCR steps introduced TruSeq adapter sequences along with Illumina sample barcodes. TCR alpha and beta cDNA libraries were sequenced on the Illumina HiSeq platform with custom primers. As for the original processing: MiGEC was used to process raw reads and extract unique molecular identifiers, and MiXCR was used to find CDR3 positions. For each individual, recombination models were inferred using an EM algorithm with the repgenHMM and IGoR tools. Shared clonotype analysis was performed with the tcR package in R, normalizing sharing by the product of cloneset sizes. To study raw recombination free of thymic and clonal selection effects, out-of-frame nonproductive sequences were analyzed. The public sequencing data were trimmed at Q25 with fastp and processed into clonotypes with MiXCR by TCRdb, which kept only in-frame beta chains. Rows matching on CDR3 protein sequence are summarized as one entry with the most common DNA and genes. The V and J calls were not made by the authors but by TCRdb's processing. This sample gives approximately 220,000 distinct CDR3 sequences in total; less than 9.5% of them show up just once. The top ten constitute 4.5% to 5.5% of the sample.

From the cysteine up to the phenylalanine, the CDR3 has a length of 16 residues. CDR3 DNA is the only sequence kept; it has 48 bases, read in frame from the first base. CDR1 and CDR2, per the germline V gene, are SGHVS and FQNEAQ. V and J are truncated by 5 bases and 2 bases respectively, leaving an intervening sequence of 19 bases. Study-level results and caveats: In monozygotic twins, out-of-frame TCR alpha sharing was systematically underestimated by recombination models, although the models agreed with sharing between unrelated individuals. Compared with coincidental sharing between unrelated individuals, out-of-frame TCR alpha sequences shared between twins had an excess of sequences with low generation probability. Because the same donors could not be followed over many years, conclusions were based on cross-sectional statistical analysis. Abundant cord blood beta clonotypes carried fewer insertions; young adult naive repertoires showed a weaker similar trend, while memory repertoires showed none. Zero-insertion analyses could be partly confounded by invariant T cells such as MAIT and iNKT, although diverse VJ usage argued against such confounding for most clonotypes. Excess twin sharing in beta out-of-frame sequences was weaker because fewer shared sequences lowered the signal-to-noise ratio.

This clonotype showed up just a few times. The antigen this receptor binds is unknown. No qualities accompany the bases; no much larger clone lies one base away. The source of this sequence is a young woman in good health. The sample taken for sequencing was memory (CD45RO+) T cells sorted from blood. Read against the paper, the sample's cell subset or site label means: CD45RO+ enriched T cells. The rearranged chain carries TRBV7-8 and TRBJ2-7, with TRBD1 tentatively as D gene (5 bases match). The CDR3 has the sequence CASSPIPGSAPYEQYF. The DNA reads as follows: TGTGCCAGCAGCCCTATCCCAGGGTCCGCTCCCTACGAGCAGTACTTC.